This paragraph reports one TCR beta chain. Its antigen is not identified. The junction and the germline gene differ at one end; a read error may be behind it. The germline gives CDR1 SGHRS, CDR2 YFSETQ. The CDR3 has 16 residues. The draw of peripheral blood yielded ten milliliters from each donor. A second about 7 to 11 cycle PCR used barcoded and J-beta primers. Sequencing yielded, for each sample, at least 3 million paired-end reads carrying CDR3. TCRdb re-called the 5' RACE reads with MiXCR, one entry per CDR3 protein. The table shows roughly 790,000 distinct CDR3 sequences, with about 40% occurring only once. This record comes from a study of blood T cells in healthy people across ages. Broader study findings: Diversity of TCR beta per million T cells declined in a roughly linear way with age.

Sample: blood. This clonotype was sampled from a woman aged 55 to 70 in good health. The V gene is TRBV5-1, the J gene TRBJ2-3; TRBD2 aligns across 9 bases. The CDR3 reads CASSLSGTSFPETQYF. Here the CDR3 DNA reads TGCGCCAGCAGCTTAAGCGGGACTAGCTTTCCAGAGACGCAGTATTTT.